One sample yielded the 5 T cell receptor beta chains listed below, sequenced in a study of beta chain features in type 1 diabetes. As every portion of the isolated RNA was reverse transcribed, the sequencing read expressed TCRB transcripts. Sequenced by immunoSEQ multiplex PCR; TCRdb stores in-frame clones only, minus some. The data contain 150,000 or so clones, roughly 53% of them singletons. Sequenced: Tregs from blood. The receptors here all came from a man between 18 and 35 years old in good health.

This rearrangement joins TRBV29-1 to TRBJ1-1, with D tentatively TRBD1 (5 bases). Trimming shortened V by 1 base and J by 5 bases, and 14 bases separated the two germline ends. The CDR3 has 14 residues. CDR1 is SQVTM, CDR2 ANQGSEA, per germline. The CDR3 DNA reads TGCAGCGTTGAAGTCCAGGGAAGAAAAACTGAAGCTTTCTTT. It yields the protein CSVEVQGRKTEAFF.

This clone was detected only a few times. This chain links TRBV19 with TRBJ1-1; weak D call: TRBD1 (6 bases). Germline-derived CDR1 and CDR2 are LNHDA and SQIVND (reference sequence). There are 14 residues in the CDR3. Trimming took off 0 bases at V and 5 bases at J, with 10 bases between the two ends. The CDR3 DNA reads TGTGCCAGTAGTATAGAACAGGGTTGGACTGAAGCTTTCTTT. This translates into CASSIEQGWTEAFF.

The chain couples TRBV7-2 to TRBJ1-2; no definite D call. The CDR3 runs 15 residues. The germline CDR1 and CDR2 sequences are SGHTA and FQGNSA. Trimming left V 4 bases short and J 0 bases short, with 12 bases between. CDR3 sequence reads: CASSSQPGTNYGYTF. The CDR3 DNA sequence: TGTGCCAGCAGCTCACAGCCCGGGACTAACTATGGCTACACCTTC. The variable domain in full, completed from reference TRBV7-2 and TRBJ1-2, reads GAGVSQSPSNKVTEKGKDVELRCDPISGHTALYWYRQSLGQGLEFLIYFQGNSAPDKSGLPSDRFSAERTGGSVSTLTIQRTQQEDSAVYLCASSSQPGTNYGYTFGSGTRLTVV.

This clone was seen a few times. The J gene is TRBJ2-2, the V gene TRBV28, with TRBD1 identical over 8 bases. The CDR3 consists of 15 residues. The J segment lost 3 bases and the V segment lost 8 bases, leaving 8 bases of the junction unmatched. Germline V lookup: CDR1 MDHEN, CDR2 SYDVKM. The CDR3 protein is CASQRRTGHTGELFF. CDR3 coding DNA: TGTGCCAGCCAACGAAGGACAGGGCACACCGGGGAGCTGTTTTTT.

This clone has a handful of counts. V gene TRBV12-5 combines with J gene TRBJ2-3; TRBD2 matches 10 bases. Germline assignment: CDR1 LGHNT and CDR2 FRNRAP. The CDR3 has 17 residues. The V and J ends lost 0 bases and 2 bases, in that order; junction bases with no gene match: 5. The CDR3 is CASGLVVSGRVTDTQYF. The CDR3 DNA follows: TGTGCTAGTGGTTTGGTAGTCAGCGGGAGGGTCACAGATACGCAGTATTTT.